The source of this TCR beta chain is a study of radiation and T cells in renal cell carcinoma. Across the study: Nephrectomy followed 15 Gy stereotactic body radiation by 4 weeks.

Details on this clone: What it binds is not known.

Time point in this sample: blood 2 weeks post-SBRT. The treatment is: 15 Gy SBRT to primary tumor, nephrectomy 4 weeks later. Serial blood draws occurred at baseline and 2 and 4 weeks post-SBRT. Findings and caveats of the study: Pretreatment tumor biopsies were lacking, so baseline clonotypes are unknown.

TCRdb keeps only in-frame clones here, not all; method: immunoSEQ multiplex PCR. The sample has roughly 130,000 clones, more than 75% seen once. The TCR comes from a woman between 65 and 79 years old with renal cell carcinoma. The sample in question was blood, obtained from a patient whose treatment included radiotherapy and nephrectomy.

CDR3 in amino acids: CASSSPSGTITDTQYF. The CDR3 nucleotides are TGTGCCAGCAGCTCCCCCTCCGGGACTATTACAGATACGCAGTATTTT. J is TRBJ2-3 and V is TRBV9; the match to TRBD2 covers 7 bases. The CDR3 consists of 16 residues. V was clipped by 4 bases and J by 3 bases; unmatched bases: 11. Germline V gene lookup returns CDR1 SGDLS and CDR2 YYNGEE.